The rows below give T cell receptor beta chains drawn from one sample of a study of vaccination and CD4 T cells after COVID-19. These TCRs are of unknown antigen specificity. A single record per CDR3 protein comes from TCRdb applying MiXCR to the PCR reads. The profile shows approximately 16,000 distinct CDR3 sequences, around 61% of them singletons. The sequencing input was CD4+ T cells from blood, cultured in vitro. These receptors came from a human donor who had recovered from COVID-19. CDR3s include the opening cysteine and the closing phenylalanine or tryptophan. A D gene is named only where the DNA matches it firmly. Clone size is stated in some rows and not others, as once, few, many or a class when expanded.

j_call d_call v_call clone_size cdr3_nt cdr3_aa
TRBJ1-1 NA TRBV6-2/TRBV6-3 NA TGTGCCAGCAGTTTCCTAGGGAACTTGAACACTGAAGCTTTCTTT CASSFLGNLNTEAFF
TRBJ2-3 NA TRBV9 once TGTGCCAGCAGCGCGACCGTCGGGGGAACAGATACGCAGTATTTT CASSATVGGTDTQYF
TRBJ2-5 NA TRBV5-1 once TGCGCCAGCAGCATCGAAGAGACCCAGTACTTC CASSIEETQYF
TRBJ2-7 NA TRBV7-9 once TGTGCCAGCAGCTTACAGGGGGGTGTCCACGAGCAGTACTTC CASSLQGGVHEQYF
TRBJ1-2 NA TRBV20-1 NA TGCAGTGCTCGCTACCCCACGGTGGGTAGGGGCTACACCTTC CSARYPTVGRGYTF
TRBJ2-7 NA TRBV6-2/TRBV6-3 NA TGTGCCAGCAGTTACTCTCGGGACGACTTGTATTACGAGCAGTACTTC CASSYSRDDLYYEQYF
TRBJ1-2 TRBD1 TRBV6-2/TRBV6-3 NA TGTGCCAGCACCATGACAGGGGACGGGGGCTACACCTTC CASTMTGDGGYTF
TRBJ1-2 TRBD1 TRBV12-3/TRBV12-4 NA TGTGCCAGCAGTATGCTCAGGGACAGGGGGCACGGCTACACCTTC CASSMLRDRGHGYTF
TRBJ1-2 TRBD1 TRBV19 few TGTGCCAGTAGTAACGAGAACAGGGGGCTTTATGGCTACACCTTC CASSNENRGLYGYTF
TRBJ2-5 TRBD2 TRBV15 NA TGTGCCACCAGCAGCCCCCGGTCCAAGCGGGGCCAAGAGACCCAGTACTTC CATSSPRSKRGQETQYF
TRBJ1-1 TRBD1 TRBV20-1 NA TGCAGTGCCCAGGACAGGGCTGAAGCTTTCTTT CSAQDRAEAFF
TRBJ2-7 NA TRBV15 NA TGTGCCACCAGCAGAGATAACATCTACGAGCAGTACTTC CATSRDNIYEQYF
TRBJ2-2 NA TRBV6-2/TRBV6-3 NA TGTGCCAGCAGTTACTATGTACTCGGCACCGGGGAGCTGTTTTTT CASSYYVLGTGELFF
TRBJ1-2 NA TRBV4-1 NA TGCGCCAGCAGCCAATCGCCCGTCCCTGGGTATGGCTACACCTTC CASSQSPVPGYGYTF
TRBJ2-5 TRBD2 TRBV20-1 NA TGCAGTGCGTACCCTAGCGGCCAAGAGACCCAGTACTTC CSAYPSGQETQYF
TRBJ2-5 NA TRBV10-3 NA TGTGCCGTAGCTAGCGACCCAGCGGAGACCCAGTACTTC CAVASDPAETQYF
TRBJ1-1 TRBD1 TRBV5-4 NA TGTGCCAGCAGCAACGGACAGGGAAAGTCGATCACTGAAGCTTTCTTT CASSNGQGKSITEAFF
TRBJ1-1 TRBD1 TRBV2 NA TGTGCCAGCAAGTCCCGGGACAGGGTGAACACTGAAGCTTTCTTT CASKSRDRVNTEAFF
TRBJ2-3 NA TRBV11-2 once TGTGCCAGCAGCCTAGACCGGGGATCTACGCAGTATTTT CASSLDRGSTQYF
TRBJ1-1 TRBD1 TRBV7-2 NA TGTGCCAGCAGCTTAGCATTTGTACAGGGGGCTTTCTTT CASSLAFVQGAFF
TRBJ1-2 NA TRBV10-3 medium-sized TGTGCCATCAGTGAGTCGGGCGACCATGGAGATGGCTACACCTTC CAISESGDHGDGYTF
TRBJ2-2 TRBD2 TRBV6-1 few TGTGCCAGCAGGCCGGATCCGGGGGCTAGCGGGAGGCGCGCGAACACCGGGGAGCTGTTTTTT CASRPDPGASGRRANTGELFF
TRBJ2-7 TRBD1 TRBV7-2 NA TGTGCCAGCAGCTTAGTAGACAGGGCCTACGAGCAGTACTTC CASSLVDRAYEQYF
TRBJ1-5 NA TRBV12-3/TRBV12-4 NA TGTGCCAGCAGTTGGGACTCGTACGGCGGTCAGCCCCAGCATTTT CASSWDSYGGQPQHF
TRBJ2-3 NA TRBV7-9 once TGTGCCAGCAGCTTACCAGGTACAGATACGCAGTATTTT CASSLPGTDTQYF
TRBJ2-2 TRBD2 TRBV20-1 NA TGCAGTGCCGAAACGGGGGGGGGCACCGGGGAGCTGTTTTTT CSAETGGGTGELFF
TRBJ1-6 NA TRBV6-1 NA TGTGCCAGCAGAAAGAACAGGGTTTCTCATTCACCCCTCCACTTT CASRKNRVSHSPLHF
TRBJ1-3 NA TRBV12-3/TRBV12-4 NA TGTGCCAGCCGTAAGGGCGCGGGAAACACCATATATTTT CASRKGAGNTIYF
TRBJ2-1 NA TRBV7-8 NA TGTGCCAGCAGCTTAGTATTGGGAAGGGGGCAGTTCTTC CASSLVLGRGQFF
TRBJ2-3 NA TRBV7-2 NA TGTGCCAGCAGCTTATCTAGCACAGATACGCAGTATTTT CASSLSSTDTQYF
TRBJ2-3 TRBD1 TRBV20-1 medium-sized TGCAGTGCTAGAGTGGGACAGGGGTCAGATACGCAGTATTTT CSARVGQGSDTQYF
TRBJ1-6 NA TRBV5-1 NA TGCGCCAGCAGGCGGCTGGCGGGGAGCGATTCACCCCTCCACTTT CASRRLAGSDSPLHF
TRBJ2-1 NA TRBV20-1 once TGCAGTGCTAGAGATAGCAGTGCCAAGGGCAGGGGCGGGAATGAGCAGTTCTTC CSARDSSAKGRGGNEQFF
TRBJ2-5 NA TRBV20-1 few TGCAGTGCCCCGCCGCGGGTCCCTGGGGAGACCCAGTACTTC CSAPPRVPGETQYF
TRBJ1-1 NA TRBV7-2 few TGTGCCAGCAGCCGCAGCGAGGGCACTGAAGCTTTCTTT CASSRSEGTEAFF
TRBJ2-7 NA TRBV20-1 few TGCAGTGCTAGAGAGGTGGGCCACGAGCAGTACTTC CSAREVGHEQYF
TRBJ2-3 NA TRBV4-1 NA TGCGCCAGCAGCCAAATGGTCTGGGCAGATACGCAGTATTTT CASSQMVWADTQYF
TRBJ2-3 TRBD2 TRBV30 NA TGTGCCTGGAGTGATGGGTTGGGACTAGCGGGAGGGGGGTCCAGGGATACGCAGTATTTT CAWSDGLGLAGGGSRDTQYF
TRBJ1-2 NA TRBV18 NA TGTGCCAGCTCACCAGGGGATAACTATGGCTACACCTTC CASSPGDNYGYTF
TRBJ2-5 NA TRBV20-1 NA TGCAGTGCTACATCGCACAGGGAGGGCAGTCAAGAGACCCAGTACTTC CSATSHREGSQETQYF
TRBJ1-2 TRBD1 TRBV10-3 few TGTGCCATCAGCACAATTACAGGGGGCGAGGATGGCTACACCTTC CAISTITGGEDGYTF
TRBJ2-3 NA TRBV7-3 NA TGTGCCAGCAGCCCGGGACGGCTCACAGATACGCAGTATTTT CASSPGRLTDTQYF
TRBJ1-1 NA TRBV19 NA TGTGCCAGTAGCTATAGTTGGCGAAAGGTAACTGAAGCTTTCTTT CASSYSWRKVTEAFF
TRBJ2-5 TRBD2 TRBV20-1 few TGCAGTGCTAGAGATAGCGGGAGAGTAGGGGAGACCCAGTACTTC CSARDSGRVGETQYF
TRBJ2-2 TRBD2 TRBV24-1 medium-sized TGTGCCACCAGTGATCCGGGACTAGCGCCGACCGGGGAGCTGTTTTTT CATSDPGLAPTGELFF
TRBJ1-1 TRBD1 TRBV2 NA TGTGCCAGCAGCGCGACAGGGATAACGAACACTGAAGCTTTCTTT CASSATGITNTEAFF
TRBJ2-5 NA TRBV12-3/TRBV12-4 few TGTGCCAGCAGTTTACAGATCGGGGCCCAAGAGACCCAGTACTTC CASSLQIGAQETQYF
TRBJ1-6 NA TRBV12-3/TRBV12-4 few TGTGCCAGCAGCATTCGGGGTGATTCACCCCTCCACTTT CASSIRGDSPLHF
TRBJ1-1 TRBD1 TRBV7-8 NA TGTGCCAGCAGCTTAAGGGGGACAGCGAACACTGAAGCTTTCTTT CASSLRGTANTEAFF
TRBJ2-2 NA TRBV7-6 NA TGTGCCGGCAGCTCTGGACTGAACACCGGGGAGCTGTTTTTT CAGSSGLNTGELFF
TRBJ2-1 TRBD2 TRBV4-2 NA TGTGCCAGCAGCCAGGGGGGACTAGCGGGATTGATCTATGAGCAGTTCTTC CASSQGGLAGLIYEQFF
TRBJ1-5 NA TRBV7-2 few TGTGCCAGCAGCTTAGTGGGGACGTATAGCAATCAGCCCCAGCATTTT CASSLVGTYSNQPQHF
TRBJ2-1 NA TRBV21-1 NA TGTGCCAGCAGCAAGGAAGCGGGATCCTACAATGAGCAGTTCTTC CASSKEAGSYNEQFF
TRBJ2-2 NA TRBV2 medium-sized TGTGCCAGCAGTGAAGAGCATGTCGCGAACACCGGGGAGCTGTTTTTT CASSEEHVANTGELFF
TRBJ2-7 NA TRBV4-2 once TGTGCCAGCAGCCAAGATGGGTACGAGCAGTACTTC CASSQDGYEQYF
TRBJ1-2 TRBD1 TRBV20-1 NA TGCAGTGCTAGCACCAAAGGGACAGGGAGGAGCTATGGCTACACCTTC CSASTKGTGRSYGYTF
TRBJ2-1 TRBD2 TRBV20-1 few TGCAGTGCTAGAGACGGACTAGCGGGACCGCAGTTCTTC CSARDGLAGPQFF